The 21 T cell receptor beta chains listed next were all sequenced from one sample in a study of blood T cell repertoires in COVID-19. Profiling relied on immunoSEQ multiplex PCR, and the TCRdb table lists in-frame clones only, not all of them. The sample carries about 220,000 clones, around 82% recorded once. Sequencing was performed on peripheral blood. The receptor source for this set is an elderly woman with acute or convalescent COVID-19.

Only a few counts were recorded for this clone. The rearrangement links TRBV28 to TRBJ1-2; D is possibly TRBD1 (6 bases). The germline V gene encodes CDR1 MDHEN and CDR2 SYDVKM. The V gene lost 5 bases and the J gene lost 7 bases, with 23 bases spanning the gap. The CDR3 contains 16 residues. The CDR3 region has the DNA TGTGCCAGCAGTCTGGGCCCCGGACAGACAGTTGCTGGCTACACCTTC. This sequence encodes CASSLGPGQTVAGYTF.

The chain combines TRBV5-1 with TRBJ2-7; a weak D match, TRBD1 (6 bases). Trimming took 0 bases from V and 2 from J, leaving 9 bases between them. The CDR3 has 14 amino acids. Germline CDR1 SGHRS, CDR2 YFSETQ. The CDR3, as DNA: TGCGCCAGCAGCTTGGCAGGGGCTACCTACGAGCAGTACTTC. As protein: CASSLAGATYEQYF.

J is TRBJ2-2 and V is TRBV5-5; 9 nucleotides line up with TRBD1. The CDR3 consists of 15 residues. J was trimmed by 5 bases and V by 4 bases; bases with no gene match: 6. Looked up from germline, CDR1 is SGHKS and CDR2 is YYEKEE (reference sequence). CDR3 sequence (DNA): TGTGCCAGCAGCCGACAGGGGGGCGAAACCGGGGAGCTGTTTTTT. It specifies CASSRQGGETGELFF.

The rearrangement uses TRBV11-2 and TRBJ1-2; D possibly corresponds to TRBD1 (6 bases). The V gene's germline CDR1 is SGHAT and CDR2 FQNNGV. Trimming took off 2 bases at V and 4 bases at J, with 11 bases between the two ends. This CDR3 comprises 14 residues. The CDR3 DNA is TGTGCCAGCAGCTTATTTCAGGGGCCCTATGGCTACACCTTC. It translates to CASSLFQGPYGYTF.

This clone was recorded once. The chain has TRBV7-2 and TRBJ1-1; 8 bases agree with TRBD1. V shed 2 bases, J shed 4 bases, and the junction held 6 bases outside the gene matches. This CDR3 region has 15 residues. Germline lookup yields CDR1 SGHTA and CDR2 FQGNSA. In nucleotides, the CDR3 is TGTGCCAGCAGCTTAAACGCAGGGGGCATCACTGAAGCTTTCTTT. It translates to CASSLNAGGITEAFF. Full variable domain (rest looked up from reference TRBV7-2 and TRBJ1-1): GAGVSQSPSNKVTEKGKDVELRCDPISGHTALYWYRQSLGQGLEFLIYFQGNSAPDKSGLPSDRFSAERTGGSVSTLTIQRTQQEDSAVYLCASSLNAGGITEAFFGQGTRLTVV.

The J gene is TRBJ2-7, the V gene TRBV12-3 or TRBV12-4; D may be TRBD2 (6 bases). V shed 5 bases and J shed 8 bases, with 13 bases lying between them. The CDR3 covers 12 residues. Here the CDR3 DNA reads TGTGCCAGCAGTACCCCCACTAGCCAGCAGTACTTC. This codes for CASSTPTSQQYF.

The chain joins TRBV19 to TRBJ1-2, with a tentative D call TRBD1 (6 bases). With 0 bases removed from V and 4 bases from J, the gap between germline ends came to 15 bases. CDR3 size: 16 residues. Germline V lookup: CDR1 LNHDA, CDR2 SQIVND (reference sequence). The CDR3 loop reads CASSIETGRGSYGYTF. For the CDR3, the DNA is TGTGCCAGTAGTATAGAGACAGGTCGGGGCAGCTATGGCTACACCTTC.

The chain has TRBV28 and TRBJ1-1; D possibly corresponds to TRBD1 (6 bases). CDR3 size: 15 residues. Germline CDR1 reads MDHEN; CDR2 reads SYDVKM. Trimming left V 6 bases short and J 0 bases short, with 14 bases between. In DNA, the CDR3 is TGTGCCAGCAGCCTTGACAGGAGGATGAACACTGAAGCTTTCTTT. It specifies CASSLDRRMNTEAFF.

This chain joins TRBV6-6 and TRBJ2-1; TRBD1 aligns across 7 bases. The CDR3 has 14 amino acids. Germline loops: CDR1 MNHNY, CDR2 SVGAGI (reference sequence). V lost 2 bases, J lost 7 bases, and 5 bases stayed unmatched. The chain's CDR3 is CASSYLDRQNEQFF. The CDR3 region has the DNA TGTGCCAGCAGTTACCTGGACAGGCAAAATGAGCAGTTCTTC.

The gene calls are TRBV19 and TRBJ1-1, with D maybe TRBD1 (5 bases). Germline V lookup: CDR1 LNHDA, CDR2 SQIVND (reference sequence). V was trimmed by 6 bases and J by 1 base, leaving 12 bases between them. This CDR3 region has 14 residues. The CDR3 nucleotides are TGTGCCAGTAGACCGACAGCCAAGAACACTGAAGCTTTCTTT. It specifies CASRPTAKNTEAFF.

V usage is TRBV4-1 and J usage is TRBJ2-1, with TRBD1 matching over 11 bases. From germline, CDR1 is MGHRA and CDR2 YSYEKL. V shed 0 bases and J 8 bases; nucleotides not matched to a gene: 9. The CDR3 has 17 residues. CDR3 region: CASSQDPGQGAFHEQFF. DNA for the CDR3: TGCGCCAGCAGCCAAGATCCCGGACAGGGGGCTTTCCATGAGCAGTTCTTC.

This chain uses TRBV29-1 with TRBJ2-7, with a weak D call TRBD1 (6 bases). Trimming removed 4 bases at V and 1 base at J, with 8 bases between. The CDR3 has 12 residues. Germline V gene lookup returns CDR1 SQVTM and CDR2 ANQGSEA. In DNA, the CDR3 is TGCAGCGTTGGGACAGCATCCTACGAGCAGTACTTC. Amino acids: CSVGTASYEQYF.

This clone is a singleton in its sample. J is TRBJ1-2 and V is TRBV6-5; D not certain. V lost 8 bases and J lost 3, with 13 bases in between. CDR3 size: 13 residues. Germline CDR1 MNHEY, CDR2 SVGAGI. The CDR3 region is CASQRTQDYGYTF. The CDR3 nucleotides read TGTGCCAGCCAACGAACCCAGGACTATGGCTACACCTTC.

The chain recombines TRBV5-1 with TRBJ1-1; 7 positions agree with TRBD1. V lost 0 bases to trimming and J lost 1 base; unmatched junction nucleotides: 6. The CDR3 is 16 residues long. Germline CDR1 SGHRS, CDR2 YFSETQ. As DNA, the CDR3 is TGCGCCAGCAGCTTGGGACAGGGCAAAGGGAACACTGAAGCTTTCTTT. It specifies CASSLGQGKGNTEAFF.

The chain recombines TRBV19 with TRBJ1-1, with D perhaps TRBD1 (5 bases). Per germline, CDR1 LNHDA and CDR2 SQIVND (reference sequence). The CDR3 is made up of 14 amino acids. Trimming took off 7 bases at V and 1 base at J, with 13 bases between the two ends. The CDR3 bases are TGTGCCAGTACCTGGGGACTCACGAACACTGAAGCTTTCTTT. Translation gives CASTWGLTNTEAFF.

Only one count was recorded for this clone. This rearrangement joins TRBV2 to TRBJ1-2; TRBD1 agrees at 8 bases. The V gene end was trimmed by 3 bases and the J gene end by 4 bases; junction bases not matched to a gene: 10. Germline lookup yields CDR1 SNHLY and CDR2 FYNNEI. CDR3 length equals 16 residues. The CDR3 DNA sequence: TGTGCCAGCAGTGAGGGGGTACAGGGGGAAGGCTATGGCTACACCTTC. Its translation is CASSEGVQGEGYGYTF.

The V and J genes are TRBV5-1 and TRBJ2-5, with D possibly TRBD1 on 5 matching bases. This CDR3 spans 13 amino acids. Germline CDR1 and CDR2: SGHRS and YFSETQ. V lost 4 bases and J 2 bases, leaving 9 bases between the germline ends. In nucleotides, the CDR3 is TGCGCCAGCAGCCTTCAGGGTCAAGAGACCCAGTACTTC. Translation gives CASSLQGQETQYF.

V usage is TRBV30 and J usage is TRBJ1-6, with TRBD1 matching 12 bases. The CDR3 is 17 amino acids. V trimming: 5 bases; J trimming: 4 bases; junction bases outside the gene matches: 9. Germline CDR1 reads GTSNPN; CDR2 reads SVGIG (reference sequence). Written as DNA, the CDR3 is TGTGCCTGGGCTACCGGGACAGGGGGCTTTTATAATTCACCCCTCCACTTT. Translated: CAWATGTGGFYNSPLHF.

The CDR3 nucleotides are TGTGCCAGCAGCTTCGATTTTGGGGCGGGAAACACTGAAGCTTTCTTT. Translated: CASSFDFGAGNTEAFF. The rearrangement links TRBV5-4 to TRBJ1-1; tentative D call: TRBD1 (5 bases). The V and J ends lost 2 bases and 2 bases respectively, with 16 bases between them. The CDR3 has 16 amino acids. Germline CDR1 and CDR2: SGHNT and YYREEE (reference sequence).

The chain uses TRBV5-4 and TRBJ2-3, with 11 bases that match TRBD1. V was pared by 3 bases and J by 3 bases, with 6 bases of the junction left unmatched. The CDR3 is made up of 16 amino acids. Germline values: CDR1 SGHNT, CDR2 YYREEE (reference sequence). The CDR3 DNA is TGTGCCAGCAGCTCACGGACAGGGGGCGTGACAGATACGCAGTATTTT. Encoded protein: CASSSRTGGVTDTQYF.

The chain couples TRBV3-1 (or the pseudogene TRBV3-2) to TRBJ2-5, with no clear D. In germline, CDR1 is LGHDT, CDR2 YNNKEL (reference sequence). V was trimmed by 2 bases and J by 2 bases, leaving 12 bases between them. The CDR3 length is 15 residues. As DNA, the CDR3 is TGTGCCAGCAGCCAATCTGTTAGACTGCAAGAGACCCAGTACTTC. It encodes CASSQSVRLQETQYF.